These 24 T cell receptor beta chains share one sample of origin, sequenced in a study of T cell repertoires in cytomegalovirus infection (dated by TCRdb to about 2019). No antigen has been assigned to these receptors. This sample's treatment or condition label indicates: in vitro stimulation with specific CMV peptide epitopes to enrich CMV-specific T cells. This sample was sequenced with an Illumina HiSeq 1500. TCRdb ran its own pipeline on the public reads, namely fastp trimming at Q25 and MiXCR clone calling, and kept in-frame beta chains. Rows merge per CDR3 protein into single entries with the most common DNA and genes. For this sample there are roughly 570,000 distinct CDR3 sequences; about 40% appear just once. The top ten clonotypes cover 40% to 60% of the sample. Here the sequenced sample was cultured PBMCs, taken from culture after CMV antigen stimulation. Receptor source: a human donor in good health (CMV status not recorded). Some clones in this sample may be carry-over from other donors' samples.

The rearrangement uses TRBV7-2 and TRBJ2-7; D is ambiguous. V lost 1 base and J 3 bases, leaving 10 bases between the germline ends. The CDR3 has 14 amino acids. The germline V gene has CDR1 SGHTA and CDR2 FQGNSA. The CDR3 DNA is TGTGCCAGCAGCTTAGTTACACCGAACTACGAGCAGTACTTC. Translated: CASSLVTPNYEQYF.

The V and J genes are TRBV6-6 and TRBJ1-1; 9 bases are shared with TRBD1. The CDR3 totals 13 residues. CDR1 and CDR2 from the germline V gene are MNHNY and SVGAGI (reference sequence). J gave up 1 base and V 7 bases, and 1 base lay outside the gene matches. The CDR3 loop reads CASKQGANTEAFF. Here the CDR3 DNA reads TGTGCCAGCAAACAGGGGGCGAACACTGAAGCTTTCTTT.

In its sample, this clonotype was seen many times. The gene calls are TRBV7-2 and TRBJ2-3; D call uncertain. The length of the CDR3 is 14 residues. CDR1 and CDR2 (germline): SGHTA, FQGNSA. The ends were cut back, 5 bases at V and 6 bases at J, with 15 bases in the middle. DNA for the CDR3: TGTGCCAGCAGCCTAACCTTATCCGGGGATACGCAGTATTTT. Its protein product is CASSLTLSGDTQYF.

The V and J genes are TRBV7-2 and TRBJ2-1; the D call may be TRBD1 or TRBD2 (5 bases each). This CDR3 spans 16 amino acids. Trimming stripped 0 bases from V and 0 bases from J, with 9 bases between. Germline V gene lookup returns CDR1 SGHTA and CDR2 FQGNSA. The DNA of the CDR3 is TGTGCCAGCAGCTTAGCCGGGGCGAGCTCCTACAATGAGCAGTTCTTC. Its protein product is CASSLAGASSYNEQFF. The variable domain in full, with the rest retrieved from reference TRBV7-2 and TRBJ2-1, is GAGVSQSPSNKVTEKGKDVELRCDPISGHTALYWYRQSLGQGLEFLIYFQGNSAPDKSGLPSDRFSAERTGGSVSTLTIQRTQQEDSAVYLCASSLAGASSYNEQFFGPGTRLTVL.

V usage is TRBV5-1 and J usage is TRBJ1-1, with D possibly matching TRBD1 (5 bases). Per germline, CDR1 SGHRS and CDR2 YFSETQ. The CDR3 has 15 residues. The V gene lost 4 bases and the J gene lost 4 bases, with 17 bases spanning the gap. The CDR3 protein is CASSPDVGGITEAFF. CDR3 DNA: TGCGCCAGCAGCCCCGACGTGGGGGGTATCACTGAAGCTTTCTTT.

V is TRBV7-6 and J is TRBJ2-2; 15 bases fit TRBD2. The length of the CDR3 is 17 residues. CDR1 is SGHVS, CDR2 FNYEAQ, per germline. Unmatched junction bases numbered 6, after V lost 5 bases and J lost 5 bases. The CDR3 bases are TGTGCCAGCAGCGTGGGACTAGCGGGAGGTGGAACCGGGGAGCTGTTTTTT. It encodes CASSVGLAGGGTGELFF.

This clonotype was seen a few times. V and J are TRBV7-1 and TRBJ2-5; 15 positions agree with TRBD2. TRBV7-1 is known as an ORF, though its function is uncertain. V shed 5 bases and J 5 bases; nucleotides not matched to a gene: 15. The CDR3 is 19 residues long. The CDR3 is CASSPRQWTSGRAMETQYF. CDR3 DNA sequence: TGTGCCAGCAGCCCTCGCCAATGGACTAGCGGGAGGGCCATGGAGACCCAGTACTTC.

The chain has TRBV20-1 and TRBJ2-3, with 9 bases fitting TRBD2. CDR1 is DFQATT, CDR2 SNEGSKA, per germline (reference sequence). CDR3 length: 13 residues. The junction had 4 bases not matched to a gene; V was cut back by 5 bases and J by 4 bases. DNA for the CDR3: TGCAGTGCTCCGGGACTAGCCTCAGATACGCAGTATTTT. Protein: CSAPGLASDTQYF.

This clonotype was detected only a few times. V usage is TRBV6-1 and J usage is TRBJ1-6; weak D call: TRBD1 (5 bases). The length of the CDR3 is 14 residues. Per the germline V gene, CDR1 is MNHNS and CDR2 is SASEGT. Trimming shortened V by 3 bases and J by 8 bases, and 11 bases separated the two germline ends. The CDR3 DNA follows: TGTGCCAGCAGTGAGCAGGGTGTTTATTCACCCCTCCACTTT. This codes for CASSEQGVYSPLHF.

This sequence joins TRBV7-2 and TRBJ2-5, with 7 bases identical to TRBD2. This CDR3 spans 16 amino acids. Unmatched junction bases numbered 11, after V lost 5 bases and J lost 2 bases. CDR1 SGHTA and CDR2 FQGNSA come from the germline V gene. Here the CDR3 DNA reads TGTGCCAGCAGCCTAAATCCGGGTAGCGGGCAAGAGACCCAGTACTTC. Translated: CASSLNPGSGQETQYF.

The CDR3 sequence is CASSPRQGAGEKLFF. Here the CDR3 DNA reads TGTGCCAGCAGTCCTAGACAGGGGGCGGGTGAAAAACTGTTTTTT. The genes are TRBV28 and TRBJ1-4; 10 bases map to TRBD1. With V trimmed by 5 bases and J by 7 bases, 7 bases remained unmatched. The CDR3 extends over 15 amino acids. Germline V lookup: CDR1 MDHEN, CDR2 SYDVKM.

J is TRBJ1-2 and V is TRBV20-1, with TRBD1 identical over 12 bases. V dropped 2 bases and J dropped 6; count of bases not matched to a gene: 13. The germline CDR1 and CDR2 sequences are DFQATT and SNEGSKA (reference sequence). This CDR3 is 17 amino acids long. CDR3 nucleotides: TGCAGTGCTAGACTGCCTACAGGGACAGGGGGCGCCGATGGCTACACCTTC. Translating it yields CSARLPTGTGGADGYTF.

This clonotype was detected only a few times. The V and J genes are TRBV7-8 and TRBJ2-5; TRBD2 matches 11 bases. Trimming at V came to 5 bases and at J to 5 bases, leaving 4 bases not matched to a gene. The CDR3 spans 14 residues. Germline V gene sequence: CDR1 SGHVS, CDR2 FQNEAQ. This CDR3 reads CASSRLAGYETQYF. The CDR3 nucleotides read TGTGCCAGCAGCAGACTAGCGGGATATGAGACCCAGTACTTC.

V and J are TRBV6-2 or TRBV6-3 and TRBJ2-5, with TRBD1 as a possible D gene (6 bases). The CDR3 loop spans 15 amino acids. Looked up from germline, CDR1 is MNHEY and CDR2 is SVGEGT. The V and J ends lost 2 bases and 4 bases respectively, with 14 bases between them. DNA of the CDR3: TGTGCCAGCAGTTACGGAATCCAGGGGCCAGAGACCCAGTACTTC. It is translated as CASSYGIQGPETQYF.

The chain has TRBV13 and TRBJ2-7; the D gene is possibly TRBD1 (6 bases). The CDR3 runs to 14 residues. The germline CDR1 and CDR2 sequences are PRHDT and FYEKMQ (reference sequence). Trimming left V 5 bases short and J 3 bases short, with 14 bases between. The CDR3 DNA follows: TGTGCCAGCAGCCAGAACAGGGCGGGCTACGAGCAGTACTTC. This gives the protein CASSQNRAGYEQYF. Complete variable domain (other parts from reference TRBV13 and TRBJ2-7): AAGVIQSPRHLIKEKRETATLKCYPIPRHDTVYWYQQGPGQDPQFLISFYEKMQSDKGSIPDRFSAQQFSDYHSELNMSSLELGDSALYFCASSQNRAGYEQYFGPGTRLTVT.

The rearrangement joins TRBV5-6 to TRBJ2-5; 8 bases line up with TRBD1. The ends lost 4 bases at V and 4 bases at J; junction bases unmatched: 15. Germline CDR1 SGHDT, CDR2 YYEEEE. CDR3 size: 17 residues. The CDR3 protein is CASSHLVRTTGVETQYF. In DNA form, the CDR3 reads TGTGCCAGCAGCCACTTGGTCCGGACGACAGGGGTAGAGACCCAGTACTTC.

The chain uses TRBV6-6 and TRBJ2-6; unclear D gene. V dropped 11 bases and J dropped 0 bases, with 20 bases sitting between them. The CDR3 totals 17 residues. In germline, CDR1 is MNHNY, CDR2 SVGAGI (reference sequence). The CDR3 coding sequence is TGTGCCGCCACCCGTCAGGTTTTATCCTCTGGGGCCAACGTCCTGACTTTC. It codes for CAATRQVLSSGANVLTF.

V gene TRBV7-9 combines with J gene TRBJ2-1; D is undetermined. Trimming took 3 bases from V and 4 from J, leaving 10 bases between them. Germline V gene sequence: CDR1 SEHNR, CDR2 FQNEAQ (reference sequence). The CDR3 sequence is 14 residues long. The CDR3 nucleotides are TGTGCCAGCAGCTTCCGGAGTAATTACAATGAGCAGTTCTTC. Translated, it gives CASSFRSNYNEQFF.

This sequence joins TRBV27 and TRBJ1-6; 8 bases are a match to TRBD1. The CDR3 loop spans 16 amino acids. Germline V CDR1 and CDR2: MNHEY, SMNVEV (reference sequence). V lost 7 bases to trimming and J lost 1 base; unmatched junction nucleotides: 6. The chain's CDR3 is CASTPTGASYNSPLHF. In DNA form, the CDR3 reads TGTGCCAGCACCCCGACAGGGGCATCCTATAATTCACCCCTCCACTTT.

The chain uses TRBV3-1 and TRBJ1-1; D not resolved. The CDR3 covers 14 residues. The germline CDR1 and CDR2 sequences are LGHDT and YNNKEL (reference sequence). Trimming left V 1 base short and J 1 base short, with 7 bases between. CDR3 bases: TGTGCCAGCAGCCAAGGGCGGACGAACACTGAAGCTTTCTTT. Translated: CASSQGRTNTEAFF.

This clonotype was seen repeatedly, ten times or more. This chain links TRBV7-2 with TRBJ2-2, with D possibly TRBD2 on 6 matching bases. This CDR3 spans 16 amino acids. V was cut by 4 bases and J by 3 bases, with 15 bases left in between. Germline loops: CDR1 SGHTA, CDR2 FQGNSA. The DNA for the CDR3 is TGTGCCAGCAGCTCCTTTTTCGGGGGACACACCGGGGAGCTGTTTTTT. Its protein is CASSSFFGGHTGELFF. The variable domain in full, with the rest retrieved from reference TRBV7-2 and TRBJ2-2, is GAGVSQSPSNKVTEKGKDVELRCDPISGHTALYWYRQSLGQGLEFLIYFQGNSAPDKSGLPSDRFSAERTGGSVSTLTIQRTQQEDSAVYLCASSSFFGGHTGELFFGEGSRLTVL.

This chain links TRBV6-1 with TRBJ2-5; D may correspond to TRBD1 or TRBD2 (6 bases each). The germline CDR1 and CDR2 sequences are MNHNS and SASEGT. The V gene lost 2 bases and the J gene lost 9 bases, with 22 bases spanning the gap. CDR3 length: 16 amino acids. The CDR3 DNA reads as TGTGCCAGCAGTGAAACCCTATGGGGGGCGATCGGGGCCCAGTACTTC. It encodes CASSETLWGAIGAQYF.

The rearrangement joins TRBV7-9 to TRBJ1-3, with TRBD1 identical over 7 bases. The ends lost 5 bases at V and 0 bases at J; junction bases unmatched: 7. The CDR3 has 16 amino acids. Germline CDR1 SEHNR, CDR2 FQNEAQ (reference sequence). The CDR3 spells CASSPKGAGSGNTIYF. CDR3 coding DNA: TGTGCCAGCAGCCCAAAGGGGGCCGGCTCTGGAAACACCATATATTTT.

The chain joins TRBV7-8 to TRBJ2-1, with TRBD2 as a possible D gene (7 bases). The length of the CDR3 is 16 residues. Between the trimmed V and J ends, which lost 8 bases and 8 bases, there was a span of 25 bases. Germline CDR1 is SGHVS and CDR2 is FQNEAQ. The CDR3 region has the DNA TGTGCCAGCGGCTCTTACGGCAGGGGAGGGCTCTATGAGCAGTTCTTC. Protein: CASGSYGRGGLYEQFF.